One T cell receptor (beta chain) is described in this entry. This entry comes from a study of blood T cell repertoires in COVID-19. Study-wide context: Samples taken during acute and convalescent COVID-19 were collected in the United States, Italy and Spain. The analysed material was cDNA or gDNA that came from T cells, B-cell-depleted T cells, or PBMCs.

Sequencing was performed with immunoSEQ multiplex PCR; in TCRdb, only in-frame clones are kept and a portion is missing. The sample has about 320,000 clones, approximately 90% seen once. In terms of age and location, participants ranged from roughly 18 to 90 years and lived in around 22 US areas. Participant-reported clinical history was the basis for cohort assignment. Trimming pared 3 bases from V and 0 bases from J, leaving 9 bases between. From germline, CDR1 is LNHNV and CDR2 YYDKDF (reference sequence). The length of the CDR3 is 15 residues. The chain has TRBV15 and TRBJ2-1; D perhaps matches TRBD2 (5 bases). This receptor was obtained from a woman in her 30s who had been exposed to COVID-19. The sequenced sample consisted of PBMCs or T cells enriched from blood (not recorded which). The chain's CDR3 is CATSREGSSYNEQFF. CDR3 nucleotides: TGTGCCACCAGCAGGGAAGGGAGCTCCTACAATGAGCAGTTCTTC.